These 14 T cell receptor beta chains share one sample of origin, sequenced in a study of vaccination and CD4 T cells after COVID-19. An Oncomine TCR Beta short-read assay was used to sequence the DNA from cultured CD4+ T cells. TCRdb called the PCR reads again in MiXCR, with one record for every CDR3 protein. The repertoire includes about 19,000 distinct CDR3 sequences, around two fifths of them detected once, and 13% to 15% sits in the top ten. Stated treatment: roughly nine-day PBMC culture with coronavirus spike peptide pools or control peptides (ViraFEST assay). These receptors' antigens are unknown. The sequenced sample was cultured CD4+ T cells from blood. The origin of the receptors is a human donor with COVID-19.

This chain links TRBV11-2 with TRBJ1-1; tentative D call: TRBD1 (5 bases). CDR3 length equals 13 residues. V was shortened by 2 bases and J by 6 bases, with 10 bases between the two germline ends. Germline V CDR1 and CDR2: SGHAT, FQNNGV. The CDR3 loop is CASSLTLGAEAFF. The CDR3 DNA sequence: TGTGCCAGCAGCTTAACGCTGGGGGCTGAAGCTTTCTTT.

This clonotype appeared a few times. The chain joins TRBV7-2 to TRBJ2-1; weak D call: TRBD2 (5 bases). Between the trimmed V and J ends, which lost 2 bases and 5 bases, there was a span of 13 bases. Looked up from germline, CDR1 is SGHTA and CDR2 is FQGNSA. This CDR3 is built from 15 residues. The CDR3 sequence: CASSLRTAGDNEQFF. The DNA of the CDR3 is TGTGCCAGCAGCTTACGAACCGCGGGCGACAATGAGCAGTTCTTC.

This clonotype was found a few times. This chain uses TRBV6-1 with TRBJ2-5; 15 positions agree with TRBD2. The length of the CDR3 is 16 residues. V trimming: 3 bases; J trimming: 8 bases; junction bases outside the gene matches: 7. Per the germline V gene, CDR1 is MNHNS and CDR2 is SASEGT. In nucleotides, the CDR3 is TGTGCCAGCAGTGACCCGGGACTAGCGGGGGGCTCAACCCAGTACTTC. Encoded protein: CASSDPGLAGGSTQYF.

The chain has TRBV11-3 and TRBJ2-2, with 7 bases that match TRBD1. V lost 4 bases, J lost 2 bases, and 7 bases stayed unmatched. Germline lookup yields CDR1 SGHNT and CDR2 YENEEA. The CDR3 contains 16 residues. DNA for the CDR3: TGTGCCAGCAGCTCGAAGGGACAGCCTAACACCGGGGAGCTGTTTTTT. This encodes CASSSKGQPNTGELFF.

CDR3 nucleotides: TGTGCCAGCAGCTTGTACCCCCTAGCGGGGGGGCCGTACGGGGAGCTGTTTTTT. Amino acids: CASSLYPLAGGPYGELFF. The rearrangement links TRBV11-2 to TRBJ2-2; 12 bases map to TRBD2. Germline trimming cut 3 bases from V and 7 bases from J; bases unmatched to any gene: 12. CDR3 length equals 18 residues. Germline CDR1 SGHAT, CDR2 FQNNGV.

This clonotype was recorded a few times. CDR3 region: CASSRSQNTEAFF. The CDR3 nucleotides are TGTGCCAGCAGCCGCAGTCAGAACACTGAAGCTTTCTTT. The gene calls are TRBV14 and TRBJ1-1; D not certain. The germline V gene encodes CDR1 SGHDN and CDR2 FVKESK. CDR3 length equals 13 residues. V gave up 4 bases and J gave up 1 base, with 7 bases separating them.

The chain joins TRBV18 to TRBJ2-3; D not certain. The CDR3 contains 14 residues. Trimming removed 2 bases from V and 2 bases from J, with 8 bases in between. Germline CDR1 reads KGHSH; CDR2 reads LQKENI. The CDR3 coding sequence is TGTGCCAGCTCACCAATACCAGCCACAGATACGCAGTATTTT. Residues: CASSPIPATDTQYF.

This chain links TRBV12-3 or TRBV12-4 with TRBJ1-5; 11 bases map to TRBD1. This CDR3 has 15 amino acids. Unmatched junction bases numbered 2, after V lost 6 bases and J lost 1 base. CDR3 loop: CASSRDRGSNQPQHF. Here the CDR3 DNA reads TGTGCCAGCAGCCGGGACAGGGGGAGCAATCAGCCCCAGCATTTT.

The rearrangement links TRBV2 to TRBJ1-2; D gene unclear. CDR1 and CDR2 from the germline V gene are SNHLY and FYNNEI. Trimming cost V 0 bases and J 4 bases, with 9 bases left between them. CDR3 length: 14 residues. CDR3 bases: TGTGCCAGCAGTGAAGCGCACAGTACCTATGGCTACACCTTC. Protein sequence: CASSEAHSTYGYTF.

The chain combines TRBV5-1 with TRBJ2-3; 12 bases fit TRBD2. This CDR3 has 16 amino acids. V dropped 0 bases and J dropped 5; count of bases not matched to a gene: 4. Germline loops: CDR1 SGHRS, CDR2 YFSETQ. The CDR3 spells CASSLAASGGVDTQYF. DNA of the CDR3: TGCGCCAGCAGCTTGGCGGCTAGCGGGGGGGTAGATACGCAGTATTTT.

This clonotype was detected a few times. CDR3 in DNA: TGCAGTGCTAGAGACCCGGGACAGGGATACGGCTACACCTTC. Its protein is CSARDPGQGYGYTF. The V gene is TRBV20-1, the J gene TRBJ1-2; 9 positions match TRBD1. V was clipped by 0 bases and J by 8 bases; unmatched bases: 7. The CDR3 has 14 residues. Germline CDR1 DFQATT, CDR2 SNEGSKA (reference sequence).

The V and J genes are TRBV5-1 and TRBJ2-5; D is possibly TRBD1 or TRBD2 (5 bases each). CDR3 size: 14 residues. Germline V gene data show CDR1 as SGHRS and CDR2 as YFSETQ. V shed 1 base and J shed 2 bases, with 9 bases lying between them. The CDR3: CASSLIGAQETQYF. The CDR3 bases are TGCGCCAGCAGCTTGATCGGGGCACAAGAGACCCAGTACTTC.

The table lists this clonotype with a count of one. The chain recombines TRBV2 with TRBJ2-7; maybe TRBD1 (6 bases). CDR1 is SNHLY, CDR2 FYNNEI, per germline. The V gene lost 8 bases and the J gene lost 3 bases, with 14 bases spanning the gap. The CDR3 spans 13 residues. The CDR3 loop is CASFRDTNYEQYF. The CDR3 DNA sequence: TGTGCCAGCTTCAGGGACACGAACTACGAGCAGTACTTC.

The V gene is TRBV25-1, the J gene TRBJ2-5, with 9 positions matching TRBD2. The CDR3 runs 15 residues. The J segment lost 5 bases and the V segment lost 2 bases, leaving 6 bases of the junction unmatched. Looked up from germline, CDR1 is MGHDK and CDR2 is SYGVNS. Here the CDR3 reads CASSERGLAVETQYF. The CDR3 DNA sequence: TGTGCCAGCAGTGAAAGGGGACTAGCAGTGGAGACCCAGTACTTC.